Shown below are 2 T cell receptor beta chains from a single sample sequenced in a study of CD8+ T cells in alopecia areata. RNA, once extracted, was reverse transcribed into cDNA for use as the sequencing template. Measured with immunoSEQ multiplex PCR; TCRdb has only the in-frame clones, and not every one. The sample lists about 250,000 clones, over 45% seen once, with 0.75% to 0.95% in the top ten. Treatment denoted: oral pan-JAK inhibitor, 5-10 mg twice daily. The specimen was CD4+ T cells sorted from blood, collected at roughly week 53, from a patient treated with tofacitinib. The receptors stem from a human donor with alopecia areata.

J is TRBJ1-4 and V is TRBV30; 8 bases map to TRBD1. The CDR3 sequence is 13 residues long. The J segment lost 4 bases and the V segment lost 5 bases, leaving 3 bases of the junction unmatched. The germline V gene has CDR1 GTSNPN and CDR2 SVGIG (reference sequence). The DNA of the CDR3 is TGTGCCTGGGGACAGGGATTTAATGAAAAACTGTTTTTT. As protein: CAWGQGFNEKLFF.

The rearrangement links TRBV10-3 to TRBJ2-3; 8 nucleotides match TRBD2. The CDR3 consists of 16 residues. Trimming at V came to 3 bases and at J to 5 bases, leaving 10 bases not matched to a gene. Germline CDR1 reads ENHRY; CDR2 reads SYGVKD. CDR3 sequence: CAISDRGGPVGDTQYF. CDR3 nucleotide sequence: TGTGCCATCAGTGACCGGGGGGGCCCGGTCGGAGATACGCAGTATTTT.